A selection of T cell receptor beta chains follows, all from one sample in a study of shared clonotypes between healthy human individuals. Method: immunoSEQ multiplex PCR; TCRdb's copy keeps in-frame clones and lacks some. There are roughly 2 million clones in the sample; approximately 95% occur only once, and more than 0.1% lies in the top ten. The sample consisted of naive CD4+ T cells sorted from blood. These TCRs come from a man younger than 35 in good health. The CDR3 runs from the conserved cysteine through the conserved F or W. A D gene is named only where the DNA matches it firmly. Rows may omit the clone size; those that give it use once, few, many or a size class.

V gene: TRBV30; clone size: -; J gene: TRBJ2-7; D gene: -; CDR3 protein: CAWAYRGGAYEQYF; CDR3 DNA: TGTGCCTGGGCCTATAGGGGGGGCGCGTACGAGCAGTACTTC
V gene: TRBV28; clone size: -; J gene: TRBJ2-5; D gene: -; CDR3 protein: CASSLGETQYF; CDR3 DNA: TGTGCCAGCAGTTTAGGCGAGACCCAGTACTTC
V gene: TRBV6-1; clone size: -; J gene: TRBJ2-7; D gene: TRBD1; CDR3 protein: CASSERGRGYEQYF; CDR3 DNA: TGTGCCAGCAGTGAAAGGGGGCGAGGGTACGAGCAGTACTTC
V gene: TRBV18; clone size: once; J gene: TRBJ1-2; D gene: -; CDR3 protein: CASSHVDGFYGYTF; CDR3 DNA: TGTGCCAGCTCTCACGTGGACGGATTCTATGGCTACACCTTC
V gene: TRBV12-5; clone size: once; J gene: TRBJ1-2; D gene: TRBD1; CDR3 protein: CASGLVRQGAHYGYTF; CDR3 DNA: TGTGCTAGTGGTTTGGTACGACAGGGGGCTCACTATGGCTACACCTTC
V gene: TRBV4-1; clone size: -; J gene: TRBJ2-2; D gene: -; CDR3 protein: CASSLGQNTGELFF; CDR3 DNA: TGCGCCAGCAGCCTCGGACAGAACACCGGGGAGCTGTTTTTT
V gene: TRBV7-2; clone size: -; J gene: TRBJ2-7; D gene: TRBD2; CDR3 protein: CASSSPGLAGSYEQYF; CDR3 DNA: TGTGCCAGCAGCTCGCCGGGACTAGCGGGGTCCTACGAGCAGTACTTC
V gene: TRBV5-1; clone size: -; J gene: TRBJ1-1; D gene: -; CDR3 protein: CASSLEGGTSFF; CDR3 DNA: TGCGCCAGCAGCTTGGAGGGAGGGACGTCTTTCTTT
V gene: TRBV15; clone size: -; J gene: TRBJ2-3; D gene: -; CDR3 protein: CATSRDGLSTDTQYF; CDR3 DNA: TGTGCCACCAGCAGGGACGGACTATCCACAGATACGCAGTATTTT
V gene: TRBV2; clone size: -; J gene: TRBJ1-4; D gene: -; CDR3 protein: CASSEVERSELFF; CDR3 DNA: TGTGCCAGCAGTGAAGTGGAACGGTCAGAACTGTTTTTT
V gene: TRBV7-9; clone size: -; J gene: TRBJ2-5; D gene: TRBD2; CDR3 protein: CASSLVSSGRETQYF; CDR3 DNA: TGTGCCAGCAGCTTAGTGTCTAGCGGGAGGGAGACCCAGTACTTC
V gene: TRBV28; clone size: -; J gene: TRBJ1-5; D gene: TRBD1; CDR3 protein: CASSFSAGGTQPQHF; CDR3 DNA: TGTGCCAGCAGTTTCAGTGCAGGGGGCACTCAGCCCCAGCATTTT
V gene: TRBV7-2; clone size: -; J gene: TRBJ1-1; D gene: TRBD1; CDR3 protein: CASSQRQGLEAFF; CDR3 DNA: TGTGCCAGCAGCCAGCGACAGGGGCTTGAAGCTTTCTTT
V gene: TRBV5-8; clone size: once; J gene: TRBJ2-1; D gene: -; CDR3 protein: CASSRERRSYNEQFF; CDR3 DNA: TGTGCCAGCAGCCGAGAACGCCGCTCCTACAATGAGCAGTTCTTC
V gene: TRBV2; clone size: -; J gene: TRBJ2-3; D gene: -; CDR3 protein: CASSDSVPPTDTQYF; CDR3 DNA: TGTGCCAGCAGTGATTCAGTCCCCCCCACAGATACGCAGTATTTT
V gene: TRBV10-3; clone size: -; J gene: TRBJ2-3; D gene: -; CDR3 protein: CAISTPRTWGEGTSTDTQYF; CDR3 DNA: TGTGCCATCAGTACCCCCCGGACATGGGGGGAAGGGACTAGCACAGATACGCAGTATTTT
V gene: TRBV4-1; clone size: -; J gene: TRBJ2-7; D gene: TRBD1; CDR3 protein: CASSQDRGTGVHEQYF; CDR3 DNA: TGCGCCAGCAGCCAAGACAGGGGGACAGGGGTCCACGAGCAGTACTTC
V gene: TRBV11-2; clone size: -; J gene: TRBJ2-7; D gene: -; CDR3 protein: CASSLDPGTVLFEQYF; CDR3 DNA: TGTGCCAGCAGCTTAGATCCAGGAACAGTTTTGTTCGAGCAGTACTTC
V gene: TRBV5-4; clone size: -; J gene: TRBJ2-1; D gene: TRBD2; CDR3 protein: CASSLGLAGDEQFF; CDR3 DNA: TGTGCCAGCAGCCTGGGGCTAGCGGGGGATGAGCAGTTCTTC
V gene: TRBV6-5; clone size: -; J gene: TRBJ1-2; D gene: -; CDR3 protein: CASSRKAQGNYGYTF; CDR3 DNA: TGTGCCAGCAGCCGCAAGGCGCAGGGAAATTATGGCTACACCTTC
V gene: TRBV11-2; clone size: once; J gene: TRBJ2-4; D gene: TRBD2; CDR3 protein: CASSKEAGGRYIQYF; CDR3 DNA: TGTGCCAGCAGCAAAGAAGCGGGGGGCCGGTACATTCAGTACTTC
V gene: TRBV18; clone size: -; J gene: TRBJ1-3; D gene: TRBD1; CDR3 protein: CASSPPYPGQGSGNTIYF; CDR3 DNA: TGTGCCAGCTCACCACCTTATCCGGGACAGGGCTCTGGAAACACCATATATTTT
V gene: TRBV30; clone size: -; J gene: TRBJ1-2; D gene: -; CDR3 protein: CAWSVRQSDPYGYTF; CDR3 DNA: TGTGCCTGGAGTGTACGACAGTCGGACCCATATGGCTACACCTTC
V gene: TRBV7-6; clone size: -; J gene: TRBJ2-7; D gene: -; CDR3 protein: CASSLGPAQIYEQYF; CDR3 DNA: TGTGCCAGCAGCTTGGGGCCAGCGCAGATCTACGAGCAGTACTTC
V gene: TRBV2; clone size: -; J gene: TRBJ1-2; D gene: -; CDR3 protein: CASSAFPGNYGYTF; CDR3 DNA: TGTGCCAGCAGTGCGTTCCCAGGCAACTATGGCTACACCTTC
V gene: TRBV7-2; clone size: -; J gene: TRBJ2-7; D gene: TRBD2; CDR3 protein: CASSLSAGVTYEQYF; CDR3 DNA: TGTGCCAGCAGCTTATCGGCGGGAGTCACCTACGAGCAGTACTTC
V gene: TRBV7-9; clone size: -; J gene: TRBJ1-1; D gene: -; CDR3 protein: CASSNDGNTEAFF; CDR3 DNA: TGTGCCAGCAGTAATGACGGCAACACTGAAGCTTTCTTT
V gene: TRBV19; clone size: -; J gene: TRBJ1-5; D gene: -; CDR3 protein: CASSIEINQPQHF; CDR3 DNA: TGTGCCAGTAGTATAGAGATAAATCAGCCCCAGCATTTT
V gene: TRBV27; clone size: once; J gene: TRBJ2-5; D gene: TRBD1; CDR3 protein: CATSRDRVEETQYF; CDR3 DNA: TGTGCCACCTCTCGGGACAGGGTAGAGGAGACCCAGTACTTC
V gene: TRBV11-2; clone size: -; J gene: TRBJ2-5; D gene: TRBD1; CDR3 protein: CASSLLQGWETQYF; CDR3 DNA: TGTGCCAGCAGCTTATTACAGGGGTGGGAGACCCAGTACTTC
V gene: TRBV4-1; clone size: -; J gene: TRBJ1-4; D gene: TRBD1; CDR3 protein: CASSTTGQRKTTNEKLFF; CDR3 DNA: TGCGCCAGCAGCACGACGGGACAGCGAAAAACAACTAATGAAAAACTGTTTTTT
V gene: TRBV4-1; clone size: few; J gene: TRBJ1-6; D gene: -; CDR3 protein: CASSQGEGSRSPLHF; CDR3 DNA: TGCGCCAGCAGCCAAGGCGAGGGGTCGAGGTCACCCCTCCACTTT
V gene: TRBV19; clone size: -; J gene: TRBJ2-5; D gene: TRBD2; CDR3 protein: CASSSGRFDMETQYF; CDR3 DNA: TGTGCCAGTAGTAGCGGGAGATTTGATATGGAGACCCAGTACTTC
V gene: TRBV28; clone size: once; J gene: TRBJ2-2; D gene: -; CDR3 protein: CASSLPIPGELFF; CDR3 DNA: TGTGCCAGCAGTCTACCGATCCCCGGGGAGCTGTTTTTT
V gene: TRBV10-3; clone size: -; J gene: TRBJ1-2; D gene: TRBD1; CDR3 protein: CAIRQTGGGPSFNYGYTF; CDR3 DNA: TGTGCCATCAGACAGACAGGGGGCGGCCCCTCCTTTAACTATGGCTACACCTTC
V gene: TRBV12-5; clone size: -; J gene: TRBJ2-1; D gene: -; CDR3 protein: CASGLLSTRNEQFF; CDR3 DNA: TGTGCTAGTGGTTTGCTCTCGACCCGGAATGAGCAGTTCTTC
V gene: TRBV29-1; clone size: -; J gene: TRBJ1-2; D gene: -; CDR3 protein: CSVEGIWGEANYGYTF; CDR3 DNA: TGCAGCGTTGAGGGGATATGGGGGGAAGCTAACTATGGCTACACCTTC
V gene: TRBV30; clone size: -; J gene: TRBJ2-7; D gene: TRBD2; CDR3 protein: CAWSLLAGADEQYF; CDR3 DNA: TGTGCCTGGAGCCTCCTAGCGGGTGCCGACGAGCAGTACTTC
V gene: TRBV6-1; clone size: -; J gene: TRBJ2-7; D gene: TRBD1; CDR3 protein: CASRTYRGIYEQYF; CDR3 DNA: TGTGCCAGCAGGACCTACAGGGGTATCTACGAGCAGTACTTC
V gene: TRBV18; clone size: -; J gene: TRBJ1-6; D gene: -; CDR3 protein: CASSPGDSSLHF; CDR3 DNA: TGTGCCAGCTCTCCAGGAGACAGCTCCCTCCACTTT
V gene: TRBV30; clone size: -; J gene: TRBJ2-5; D gene: -; CDR3 protein: CAWSVSLQETQYF; CDR3 DNA: TGTGCCTGGAGTGTAAGTCTTCAAGAGACCCAGTACTTC
V gene: TRBV30; clone size: -; J gene: TRBJ1-6; D gene: TRBD1; CDR3 protein: CAWRRDRGNSPLHF; CDR3 DNA: TGTGCCTGGAGGCGGGACAGGGGCAATTCACCCCTCCACTTT
V gene: TRBV5-1; clone size: -; J gene: TRBJ2-7; D gene: -; CDR3 protein: CASSLDGFLYEQYF; CDR3 DNA: TGCGCCAGCAGCTTGGATGGTTTCCTCTACGAGCAGTACTTC
V gene: TRBV5-1; clone size: -; J gene: TRBJ2-3; D gene: -; CDR3 protein: CASSLMGLSTDTQYF; CDR3 DNA: TGCGCCAGCAGCTTGATGGGTCTCAGCACAGATACGCAGTATTTT
V gene: TRBV19; clone size: -; J gene: TRBJ2-3; D gene: -; CDR3 protein: CASSTIRDMPPDTQYF; CDR3 DNA: TGTGCCAGTAGTACCATCCGGGACATGCCCCCGGATACGCAGTATTTT
V gene: TRBV5-8; clone size: -; J gene: TRBJ1-2; D gene: TRBD1; CDR3 protein: CASSRGTGSQNYGYTF; CDR3 DNA: TGTGCCAGCAGCCGGGGGACAGGGAGTCAGAACTATGGCTACACCTTC
V gene: TRBV4-3; clone size: -; J gene: TRBJ2-1; D gene: -; CDR3 protein: CASSQGRAANEQFF; CDR3 DNA: TGCGCCAGCAGCCAAGGCAGGGCAGCCAATGAGCAGTTCTTC
V gene: TRBV11-2; clone size: -; J gene: TRBJ2-1; D gene: -; CDR3 protein: CASSRIYNEQFF; CDR3 DNA: TGTGCCAGCAGCCGGATATACAATGAGCAGTTCTTC
V gene: TRBV18; clone size: -; J gene: TRBJ2-7; D gene: -; CDR3 protein: CASSSRLDPNSYEQYF; CDR3 DNA: TGTGCCAGCTCATCACGACTGGACCCCAACTCCTACGAGCAGTACTTC
V gene: TRBV5-1; clone size: -; J gene: TRBJ2-6; D gene: TRBD1; CDR3 protein: CASSLERTGGSGANVLTF; CDR3 DNA: TGCGCCAGCAGCTTGGAAAGGACAGGGGGTTCTGGGGCCAACGTCCTGACTTTC
V gene: TRBV9; clone size: -; J gene: TRBJ2-1; D gene: -; CDR3 protein: CASSVAGANNEQFF; CDR3 DNA: TGTGCCAGCAGCGTTGCCGGGGCTAACAATGAGCAGTTCTTC
V gene: TRBV7-9; clone size: -; J gene: TRBJ2-3; D gene: -; CDR3 protein: CAALRLTDTQYF; CDR3 DNA: TGTGCTGCCCTCCGCCTCACAGATACGCAGTATTTT
V gene: TRBV11-2; clone size: -; J gene: TRBJ2-3; D gene: TRBD2; CDR3 protein: CASSPLAGVSTDTQYF; CDR3 DNA: TGTGCCAGCAGCCCACTAGCGGGAGTAAGCACAGATACGCAGTATTTT
V gene: TRBV18; clone size: -; J gene: TRBJ2-7; D gene: -; CDR3 protein: CASSPSMEGAEQYF; CDR3 DNA: TGTGCCAGCTCACCAAGCATGGAGGGTGCCGAGCAGTACTTC